This is a list of T cell receptor beta chains from one sample in a study of T-cell reconstitution after alpha-beta-depleted transplantation in children. TCRdb re-derived calls from the PCR reads in MiXCR, one entry per CDR3 protein. The data contain roughly 400,000 distinct CDR3 sequences, roughly two fifths of them seen just once; the ten biggest clones take up 27%. The sample consisted of PBMCs, taken before TCRalphabeta/CD19-depleted stem cell transplant. All receptors derive from a girl aged 2 to 10 with aplastic anemia, due to receive a stem cell transplant. Both conserved end residues are part of each CDR3. The D gene is left open where the match is weak. Size values are once, few and many counts, or a class for expanded clones, and some rows have none.

cdr3_length: 14
clone_size: few
v_call: TRBV6-1
j_call: TRBJ2-1
d_call: .
cdr3_aa: CASSQGDSYNEQFF
cdr3_nt: TGTGCCAGCTCCCAAGGGGACTCCTACAATGAGCAGTTCTTC

cdr3_length: 14
clone_size: many
v_call: TRBV5-1
j_call: TRBJ2-7
d_call: .
cdr3_aa: CASSLADGPYEQYF
cdr3_nt: TGCGCCAGCAGCTTGGCCGACGGTCCCTACGAGCAGTACTTC

cdr3_length: 14
clone_size: .
v_call: TRBV5-1
j_call: TRBJ2-5
d_call: TRBD2
cdr3_aa: CASSVTSGQETQYF
cdr3_nt: TGCGCCAGCAGCGTAACTAGCGGACAAGAGACCCAGTACTTC

cdr3_length: 15
clone_size: few
v_call: TRBV6-5
j_call: TRBJ2-2
d_call: .
cdr3_aa: CASSYPDTYTGELFF
cdr3_nt: TGTGCCAGCAGTTACCCCGACACTTATACCGGGGAGCTGTTTTTT

cdr3_length: 15
clone_size: .
v_call: TRBV18
j_call: TRBJ2-7
d_call: TRBD2
cdr3_aa: CASSAQPGLGAEQYF
cdr3_nt: TGTGCCAGCTCAGCACAGCCAGGACTAGGTGCCGAGCAGTACTTC

cdr3_length: 14
clone_size: .
v_call: TRBV20-1
j_call: TRBJ1-5
d_call: .
cdr3_aa: CSVGVARGDQPQHF
cdr3_nt: TGCAGTGTTGGGGTGGCCAGAGGCGATCAGCCCCAGCATTTT

cdr3_length: 15
clone_size: few
v_call: TRBV29-1
j_call: TRBJ1-1
d_call: .
cdr3_aa: CSVTGVGGINTEAFF
cdr3_nt: TGCAGCGTAACAGGTGTGGGGGGGATTAACACTGAAGCTTTCTTT

cdr3_length: 15
clone_size: .
v_call: TRBV13
j_call: TRBJ2-1
d_call: TRBD1
cdr3_aa: CASSTDRGGYNEQFF
cdr3_nt: TGTGCCAGCAGCACCGACAGGGGTGGGTACAATGAGCAGTTCTTC

cdr3_length: 12
clone_size: many
v_call: TRBV20-1
j_call: TRBJ1-2
d_call: .
cdr3_aa: CSATKTTGGYTF
cdr3_nt: TGCAGTGCTACCAAAACAACAGGTGGCTACACCTTC

cdr3_length: 13
clone_size: .
v_call: TRBV7-8
j_call: TRBJ2-5
d_call: TRBD2
cdr3_aa: CASSQREVVTQYF
cdr3_nt: TGTGCCAGCAGCCAGCGGGAGGTAGTGACCCAGTACTTC

cdr3_length: 15
clone_size: few
v_call: TRBV7-2
j_call: TRBJ2-7
d_call: .
cdr3_aa: CASSLGGQRRYEQYF
cdr3_nt: TGTGCCAGCAGCCTCGGGGGACAGCGACGTTACGAGCAGTACTTC

cdr3_length: 14
clone_size: .
v_call: TRBV5-1
j_call: TRBJ2-5
d_call: .
cdr3_aa: CASSFSLREETQYF
cdr3_nt: TGCGCCAGCAGCTTTAGCCTTAGGGAGGAGACCCAGTACTTC